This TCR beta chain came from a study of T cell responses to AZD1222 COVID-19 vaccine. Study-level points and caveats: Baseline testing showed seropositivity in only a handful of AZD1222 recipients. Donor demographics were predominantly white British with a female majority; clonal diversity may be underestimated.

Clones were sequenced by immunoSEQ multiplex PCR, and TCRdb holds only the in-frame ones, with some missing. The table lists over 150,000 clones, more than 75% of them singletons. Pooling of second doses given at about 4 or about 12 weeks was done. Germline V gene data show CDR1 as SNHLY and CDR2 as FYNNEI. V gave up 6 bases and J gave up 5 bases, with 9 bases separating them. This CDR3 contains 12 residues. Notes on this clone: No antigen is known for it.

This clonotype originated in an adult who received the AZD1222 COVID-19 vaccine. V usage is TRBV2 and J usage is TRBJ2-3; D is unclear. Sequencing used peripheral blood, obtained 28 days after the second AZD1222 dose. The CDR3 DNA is TGTGCCAGCAGCTATGTGGTAGATACGCAGTATTTT. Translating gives CASSYVVDTQYF.